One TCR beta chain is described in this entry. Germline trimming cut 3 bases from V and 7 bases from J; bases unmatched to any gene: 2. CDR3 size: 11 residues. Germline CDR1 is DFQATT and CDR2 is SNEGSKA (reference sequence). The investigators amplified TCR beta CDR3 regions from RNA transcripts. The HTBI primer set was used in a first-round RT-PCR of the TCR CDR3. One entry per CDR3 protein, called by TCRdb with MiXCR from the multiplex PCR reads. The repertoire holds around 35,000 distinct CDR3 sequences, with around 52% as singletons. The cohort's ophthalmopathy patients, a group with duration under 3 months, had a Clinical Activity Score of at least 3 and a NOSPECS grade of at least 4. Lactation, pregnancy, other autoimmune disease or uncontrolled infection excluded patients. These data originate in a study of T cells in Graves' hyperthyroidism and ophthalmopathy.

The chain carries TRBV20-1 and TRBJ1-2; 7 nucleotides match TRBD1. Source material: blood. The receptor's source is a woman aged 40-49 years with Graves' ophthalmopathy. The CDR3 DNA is TGCAGTGCTAGGACAGGGTCTGGCTACACCTTC. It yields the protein CSARTGSGYTF.